This T cell receptor beta chain was recovered during a study of blood T cell repertoires in COVID-19. Study overall: Samples taken during acute and convalescent COVID-19 were collected in the United States, Italy and Spain.

Methods used by the authors: Researchers report that nucleated cell counts were estimated from reference gene primer amplification. Some clones are missing from TCRdb's copy, which holds only in-frame ones; the method was immunoSEQ multiplex PCR. That table is the source of V, J and clone size, and D and trimming were worked out from the DNA. The data contain roughly 76,000 clones, 80% to 90% of them seen just once; the ten biggest clones take up 29%. Trimming left V 5 bases short and J 15 bases short, with 17 bases between. This CDR3 has 12 residues. The germline CDR1 and CDR2 sequences are MDHEN and SYDVKM.

The rearrangement uses TRBV28 and TRBJ2-1, with D unclear. The clonotype comes from a woman of 80 years or more with active or convalescent COVID-19. Sequenced sample: peripheral blood. Written as DNA, the CDR3 is TGTGCCAGCAGTCCCTCTGCCCTCATCGGGTTCTTC. Its protein is CASSPSALIGFF.